This T cell receptor beta chain comes out of a study of blood T cell repertoires in COVID-19. Study information: Whether acute or convalescent, the COVID-19 samples came from the United States, Italy and Spain.

The cohort comprised adults aged 18 to 89 years residing in approximately 25 US areas. CDR3 length: 15 residues. Germline values: CDR1 MNHEY, CDR2 SMNVEV (reference sequence). Trimming took off 5 bases at V and 2 bases at J, with 13 bases between the two ends. Original data processing: Amplification of reference gene primers provided the estimated nucleated cell counts. TCRdb keeps only in-frame clones here, not all; method: immunoSEQ multiplex PCR. V and J calls plus clone size are reproduced from that table; the DNA served to infer D and trimming. The sample yields about 260,000 clones, 88% seen once.

The chain employs TRBV27 and TRBJ1-3; D may be TRBD1 (5 bases). The TCR was taken from a woman in her 50s who had recovered from COVID-19. The sample consisted of PBMCs or T cells enriched from blood (not recorded which). The CDR3: CASSPITGAGNTIYF. CDR3 in DNA: TGTGCCAGCAGTCCGATCACGGGGGCTGGAAACACCATATATTTT.